The T cell receptor beta chain described here comes from a study of CXCR3-negative and CXCR3-positive naive CD8 T cells. This clonotype registers medium-sized by frequency. Libraries of TRB cDNA were made by 5' RACE and carried UMIs. After re-calling the 5' RACE reads, TCRdb lists one entry per CDR3 protein, DNA absent. Across a few thousand distinct CDR3 sequences, the top ten clones capture roughly 1.7% of the sample. The receptor's source is a human donor in good health. Some clones in this sample may be carry-over from other donors' samples. The specimen was naive CXCR3- CD8+ T cells from blood. Subset given: CD45RO-CCR7+CD27+CD95- naive CD8+ T cells lacking CXCR3 (TNR3-).

This CDR3 is CSAGGWGSYEQYF. The genes are TRBV29-1 and TRBJ2-7; TCRdb proposes TRBD2, but this gene call is untestable without DNA. Germline V gene lookup returns CDR1 SQVTM and CDR2 ANQGSEA. This CDR3 has 13 residues.